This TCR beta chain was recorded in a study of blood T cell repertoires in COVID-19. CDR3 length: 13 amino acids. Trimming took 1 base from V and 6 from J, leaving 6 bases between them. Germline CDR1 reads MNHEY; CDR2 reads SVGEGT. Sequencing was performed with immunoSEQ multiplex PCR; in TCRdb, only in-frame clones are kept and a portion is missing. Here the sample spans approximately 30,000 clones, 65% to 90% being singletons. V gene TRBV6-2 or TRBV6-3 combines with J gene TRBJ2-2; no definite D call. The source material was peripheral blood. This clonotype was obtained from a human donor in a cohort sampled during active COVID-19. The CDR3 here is CASSYFSAGELFF. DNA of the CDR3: TGTGCCAGCAGTTACTTCAGCGCCGGGGAGCTGTTTTTT.